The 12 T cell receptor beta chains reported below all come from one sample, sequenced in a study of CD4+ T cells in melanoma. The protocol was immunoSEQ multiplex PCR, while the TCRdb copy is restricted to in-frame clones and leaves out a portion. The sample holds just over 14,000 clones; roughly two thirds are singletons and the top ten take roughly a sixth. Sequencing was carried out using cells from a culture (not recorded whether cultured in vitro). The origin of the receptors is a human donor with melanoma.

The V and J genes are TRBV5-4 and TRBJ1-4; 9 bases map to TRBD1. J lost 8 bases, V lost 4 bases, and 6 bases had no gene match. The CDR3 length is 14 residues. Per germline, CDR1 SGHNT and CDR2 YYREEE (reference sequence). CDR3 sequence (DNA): TGTGCCAGCAGCACAAGGACAGGGGACGAAAAACTGTTTTTT. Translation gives CASSTRTGDEKLFF.

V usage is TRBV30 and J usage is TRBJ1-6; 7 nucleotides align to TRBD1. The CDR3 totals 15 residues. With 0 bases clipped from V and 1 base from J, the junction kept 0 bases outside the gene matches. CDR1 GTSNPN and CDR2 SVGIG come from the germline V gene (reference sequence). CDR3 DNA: TGTGCCTGGAGTGTACAGGGGTCCTATAATTCACCCCTCCACTTT. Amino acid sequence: CAWSVQGSYNSPLHF.

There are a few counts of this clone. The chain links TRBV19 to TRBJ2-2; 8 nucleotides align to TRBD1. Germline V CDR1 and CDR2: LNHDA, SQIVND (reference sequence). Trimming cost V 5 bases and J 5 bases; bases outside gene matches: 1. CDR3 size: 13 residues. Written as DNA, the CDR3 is TGTGCCAGTAGTGGGACAGGAACCGGGGAGCTGTTTTTT. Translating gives CASSGTGTGELFF.

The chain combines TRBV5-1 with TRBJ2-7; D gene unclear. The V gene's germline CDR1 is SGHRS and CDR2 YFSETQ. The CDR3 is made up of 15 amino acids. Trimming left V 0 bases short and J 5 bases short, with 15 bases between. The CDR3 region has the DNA TGCGCCAGCAGCTTGGAGTCCTGGGCAAGGAACGAGCAGTACTTC. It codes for CASSLESWARNEQYF.

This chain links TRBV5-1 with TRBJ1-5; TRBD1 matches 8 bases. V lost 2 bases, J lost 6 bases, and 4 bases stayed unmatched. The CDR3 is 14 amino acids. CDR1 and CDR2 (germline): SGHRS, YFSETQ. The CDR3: CASSFGTGRQPQHF. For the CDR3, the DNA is TGCGCCAGCAGCTTTGGGACAGGTCGTCAGCCCCAGCATTTT.

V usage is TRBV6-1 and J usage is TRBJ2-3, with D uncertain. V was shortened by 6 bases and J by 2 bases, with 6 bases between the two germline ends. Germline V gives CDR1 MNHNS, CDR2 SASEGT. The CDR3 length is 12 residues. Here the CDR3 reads CASRGNTDTQYF. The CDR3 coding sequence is TGTGCCAGCAGGGGGAACACAGATACGCAGTATTTT.

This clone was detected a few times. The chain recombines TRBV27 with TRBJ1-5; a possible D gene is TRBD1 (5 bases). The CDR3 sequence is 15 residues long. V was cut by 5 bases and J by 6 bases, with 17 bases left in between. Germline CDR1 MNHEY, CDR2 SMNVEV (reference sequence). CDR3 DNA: TGTGCCAGCAGTCCGTGGGGCAGGGTCGCTCAGCCCCAGCATTTT. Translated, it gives CASSPWGRVAQPQHF.

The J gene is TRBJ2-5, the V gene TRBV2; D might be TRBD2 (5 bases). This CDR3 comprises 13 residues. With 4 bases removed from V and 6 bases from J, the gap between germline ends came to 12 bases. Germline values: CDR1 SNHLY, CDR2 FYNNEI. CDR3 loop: CASSGRELKTQYF. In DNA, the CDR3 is TGTGCCAGCAGTGGTCGGGAATTGAAGACCCAGTACTTC.

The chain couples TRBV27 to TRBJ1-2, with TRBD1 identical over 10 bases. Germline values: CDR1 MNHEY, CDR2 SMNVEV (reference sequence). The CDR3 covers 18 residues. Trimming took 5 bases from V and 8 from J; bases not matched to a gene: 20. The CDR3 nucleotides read TGTGCCAGCAGTCTCCGGCGGCGGGACGACAGGGGGCAGGGGGGCTACACCTTC. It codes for CASSLRRRDDRGQGGYTF.

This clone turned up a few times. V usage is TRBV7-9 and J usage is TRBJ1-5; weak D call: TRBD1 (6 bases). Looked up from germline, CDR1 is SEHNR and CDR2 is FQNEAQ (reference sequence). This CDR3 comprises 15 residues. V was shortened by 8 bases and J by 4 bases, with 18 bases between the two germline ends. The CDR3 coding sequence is TGTGCCAGCGCCGGAGGGGGTGGCTATAATCAGCCCCAGCATTTT. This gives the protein CASAGGGGYNQPQHF.

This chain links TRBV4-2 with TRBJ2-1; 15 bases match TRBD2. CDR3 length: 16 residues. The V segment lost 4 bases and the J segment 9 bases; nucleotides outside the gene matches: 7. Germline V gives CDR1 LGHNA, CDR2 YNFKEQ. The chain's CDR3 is CASSRGLAGGHGEQFF. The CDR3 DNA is TGTGCCAGCAGCCGAGGACTAGCGGGGGGGCATGGTGAGCAGTTCTTC.

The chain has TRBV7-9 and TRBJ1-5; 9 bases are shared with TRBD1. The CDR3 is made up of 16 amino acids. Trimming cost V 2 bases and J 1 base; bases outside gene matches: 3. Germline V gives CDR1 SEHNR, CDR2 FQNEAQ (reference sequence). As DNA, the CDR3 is TGTGCCAGCAGCTTAACAGGGGGCGGGAGCAATCAGCCCCAGCATTTT. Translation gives CASSLTGGGSNQPQHF.